Below, 20 T cell receptor beta chains from the same sample are listed, as sequenced in a study of tumor-infiltrating lymphocytes in primary liver carcinoma. TCR beta cDNA was made from around 520 ng total RNA with a constant-region primer. Nested multiplex PCR, run for three rounds with slightly modified ARM-PCR, yielded TCR beta libraries. Use of TRBV1-TRBV30 forward primers with a C-beta reverse primer characterized the first two PCR rounds, which lasted about 9 cycles each. TCRdb processed the multiplex PCR reads anew with MiXCR; each CDR3 protein has one entry. The table includes approximately 110,000 distinct CDR3 sequences, roughly four fifths detected once. From around 18-30 mg of unsorted bulk tissue, DNA and RNA were co-extracted together. Sequencing was performed on liver tumor tissue from sampling region 3. Documented subset: tumor region T3, left-lateral pole. The receptors here all came from a man in his forties with primary liver carcinoma and hepatitis B virus infection.

This clonotype was counted only a few times. The V gene is TRBV12-3 or TRBV12-4, the J gene TRBJ2-3; D is possibly TRBD1 or TRBD2 (5 bases each). V lost 5 bases, J lost 4 bases, and 13 bases lay in between. The CDR3 totals 14 residues. The DNA for the CDR3 is TGTGCCAGCAGTCTCGGGACCAGGCCAGATACGCAGTATTTT. Its protein is CASSLGTRPDTQYF.

To note about this clonotype: One junction end does not reproduce the germline sequence, and a read error may be involved. The chain employs TRBV29-1 and TRBJ2-7; D is unresolved. The CDR3 spans 12 residues. The germline gives CDR1 SQVTM, CDR2 ANQGSEA. The CDR3 protein is CSVLTNSHEQYF. The CDR3 coding sequence is TGCAGCGTCCTTACTAATTCCCACGAGCAGTATTTC.

The rearrangement links TRBV5-6 to TRBJ2-6; D might be TRBD2 (5 bases). The CDR3 totals 18 residues. CDR1 and CDR2 from the germline V gene are SGHDT and YYEEEE. V gave up 0 bases and J gave up 2 bases, with 15 bases separating them. Here the CDR3 DNA reads TGTGCCAGCAGCTTGGCCCGAAGAGGGAAGGCTGGGGCCAACGTCCTGACTTTC. Amino acids: CASSLARRGKAGANVLTF.

This chain connects TRBV12-3 or TRBV12-4 to TRBJ2-1; 7 bases are shared with TRBD2. The CDR3 spans 17 residues. V was clipped by 2 bases and J by 13 bases; unmatched bases: 20. The CDR3 sequence: CASSLRLAETHSYEQFF. The CDR3 DNA reads TGTGCCAGCAGTTTACGCCTAGCGGAGACCCACTCCTACGAACAGTTCTTC.

A few counts support this clonotype. The CDR3 loop reads CASSLETGRNSPLHF. The CDR3 DNA is TGTGCCAGCAGTCTGGAAACAGGGAGGAATTCACCCCTCCACTTT. The chain links TRBV6-6 to TRBJ1-6; D is perhaps TRBD1 (6 bases). Trimming removed 5 bases from V and 7 bases from J, with 15 bases in between. This CDR3 has 15 amino acids. Germline loops: CDR1 MNHNY, CDR2 SVGAGI (reference sequence).

About this clonotype itself: At one end, the junction sequence differs from germline, possibly due to a read error. The rearrangement uses TRBV11-2 and TRBJ2-1; tentatively, D is TRBD2 (5 bases). CDR1 is SGHAT, CDR2 FQNNGV, per germline. CDR3 length: 15 amino acids. The CDR3 region is CASSRGGLSYIEQFF. The DNA for the CDR3 is TGTGCCAGCAGTCGCGGAGGCCTCTCCTACATTGAGCAGTTCTTC.

Remarks on this clonotype: One end of the junction is discordant with germline, which a read error may explain. The chain carries TRBV11-2 and TRBJ2-5; TRBD2 matches 7 bases. The CDR3 contains 15 residues. The germline V gene has CDR1 SGHAT and CDR2 FQNNGV. CDR3 nucleotides: TGTGCCAGCAGCTTATGGGCTAGCGGACAAGAGATCCAGTATTTC. It specifies CASSLWASGQEIQYF.

Details on this clonotype: Because the CDR3's place on the DNA is in doubt, the DNA is left out and the CDR3 is given as listed by TCRdb. The genes are TRBV4-1 and TRBJ1-2. Germline V gene data show CDR1 as MGHRA and CDR2 as YSYEKL. The CDR3 comprises 20 residues, both ends counted. The CDR3 here is CAGSQEGYPPAAQPTYGCTF.

Comments on this clonotype: A read error may account for a junction end that differs from germline. J is TRBJ2-6 and V is TRBV14, with a tentative D call TRBD1 (5 bases). Per germline, CDR1 SGHDN and CDR2 FVKESK. The CDR3 runs 15 residues. CDR3 in amino acids: CVSSQGAAGAIVLTF. The CDR3 DNA reads TGTGTCAGCAGCCAAGGCGCGGCTGGGGCCATCGTCCTGACTTTC.

With respect to this clonotype: Sequence at one end of the junction differs from germline and may be a read error. The chain joins TRBV5-4 to TRBJ1-4; 7 positions agree with TRBD1. Germline loops: CDR1 SGHNT, CDR2 YYREEE (reference sequence). The CDR3 is made up of 14 amino acids. The CDR3 protein is CASSPRLGTVTSGF. CDR3 DNA sequence: TGTGCCAGCAGCCCACGACTCGGGACAGTAACGTCTGGATTT.

In the case of this clonotype: One end of the junction varies from germline; a read error may be responsible. V gene TRBV6-1 combines with J gene TRBJ2-1; the D is unclear. The V gene's germline CDR1 is MNHNS and CDR2 SASEGT. The CDR3 contains 18 residues. The CDR3 here is CASSEVVMGSHSHNEQFF. The CDR3 DNA reads TGTGCCAGCAGTGAAGTGGTTATGGGCAGCCACTCCCACAATGAGCAGTTCTTC.

This clonotype was counted once. Since a much larger clone is just one base distant, this may be a read error. The chain employs TRBV28 and TRBJ1-1; D might be TRBD1 (6 bases). The germline gives CDR1 MDHEN, CDR2 SYDVKM. Trimming took 7 bases from V and 1 from J, leaving 19 bases between them. This CDR3 spans 16 amino acids. CDR3 region: CASNSIRQASNTEAFF. CDR3 DNA sequence: TGTGCCAGCAATTCAATTAGACAGGCCTCGAACACTGAAGCTTTCTTT.

This clonotype was detected once. The chain is built from TRBV11-2 and TRBJ2-7, with TRBD2 identical over 8 bases. This CDR3 has 16 amino acids. The junction had 10 bases not matched to a gene; V was cut back by 2 bases and J by 4 bases. Germline CDR1 SGHAT, CDR2 FQNNGV. The CDR3 spells CASSLFDGRVSYEQYF. In DNA form, the CDR3 reads TGTGCCAGCAGCTTATTCGACGGGAGGGTCTCATACGAGCAGTACTTC. Together with reference TRBV11-2 and TRBJ2-7, the CDR3 gives the full variable domain: EAGVAQSPRYKIIEKRQSVAFWCNPISGHATLYWYQQILGQGPKLLIQFQNNGVVDDSQLPKDRFSAERLKGVDSTLKIQPAKLEDSAVYLCASSLFDGRVSYEQYFGPGTRLTVT.

This chain joins TRBV12-3 or TRBV12-4 and TRBJ1-1; a possible D gene is TRBD1 (5 bases). The CDR3 loop spans 14 amino acids. CDR3 protein: CVGGSGDSNTEAFF. The CDR3 region has the DNA TGTGTCGGCGGTTCGGGGGATTCGAACACTGAAGCTTTCTTT.

Remarks on this clonotype: At one end, the junction sequence differs from germline, possibly due to a read error. The rearrangement joins TRBV28 to TRBJ1-1; possible D gene TRBD1, 6 bases. This CDR3 comprises 16 residues. Germline CDR1 MDHEN, CDR2 SYDVKM. CDR3 DNA: TGTGCTAGCAGTACTAACAGGGCCCCTCCGAACACTGAAGCTTTCTTT. This translates into CASSTNRAPPNTEAFF.

Details on this clonotype: Germline is not matched at one junction end, which may reflect a read error. CDR3 protein: CVSRPALGLAKNIQYF. The CDR3 DNA reads as TGTGTCAGCAGGCCCGCGTTAGGGCTAGCCAAAAACATTCAGTACTTC. The chain employs TRBV28 and TRBJ2-4; no reliable D call. The CDR3 length is 16 residues. Germline lookup yields CDR1 MDHEN and CDR2 SYDVKM.

The V and J genes are TRBV29-1 and TRBJ2-3, with D maybe TRBD2 (5 bases). V dropped 5 bases and J dropped 7 bases, with 10 bases sitting between them. CDR1 SQVTM and CDR2 ANQGSEA come from the germline V gene. The CDR3 is 11 residues long. CDR3 amino acids: CSVYPGNTQYF. In DNA, the CDR3 is TGCAGCGTTTACCCGGGGAATACGCAGTATTTT.

About this clonotype: Germline and junction disagree at one end, which may indicate a read error. This chain joins TRBV4-2 and TRBJ2-5, with TRBD1 matching over 7 bases. The CDR3 sequence is 15 residues long. The germline V gene encodes CDR1 LGHNA and CDR2 YNFKEQ. The CDR3 sequence: CTSCQGDVMEETQYF. In DNA form, the CDR3 reads TGTACCAGCTGCCAGGGGGACGTTATGGAGGAGACCCAGTACTTC.

The chain couples TRBV5-4 to TRBJ2-7; TRBD2 might be the D (5 bases). This CDR3 comprises 14 residues. CDR1 is SGHNT, CDR2 YYREEE, per germline (reference sequence). The CDR3 here is CVSSEADWAPEQYF. The CDR3 coding sequence is TGTGTCAGTAGCGAGGCGGACTGGGCCCCCGAGCAGTACTTC.

As for this clonotype: A read error may be the cause here, since a much bigger clone is one base away. This chain links TRBV20-1 with TRBJ1-6; D call uncertain. The CDR3 runs 13 residues. Germline-derived CDR1 and CDR2 are DFQATT and SNEGSKA (reference sequence). CDR3 protein: CSTRKGNNSPLHF. The DNA of the CDR3 is TGCAGTACTAGGAAAGGGAATAATTCACCCCTCCACTTT.